This is a list of T cell receptor beta chains from one sample in a study of neurological immune-mediated disorders. Each CDR3 protein gets one entry after TCRdb re-called the 5' RACE reads with MiXCR. The sample has some 50,000 distinct CDR3 sequences, about 25% seen once. The sequenced material came from PBMCs. The origin of the receptors is a woman between 70 and 85 years old in good health. Each CDR3 is given with its conserved first and last residue. A D gene is named only where the DNA matches it firmly. Size tells how often a clone was seen (once, few, many) or the class of an expanded clone, and some rows leave it out.

J gene: TRBJ2-3
clone size: many
V gene: TRBV20-1
D gene: .
CDR3 DNA: TGCAGTGCTAGCTTGCTAGTTACAGATACGCAGTATTTT
CDR3 protein: CSASLLVTDTQYF

J gene: TRBJ2-5
clone size: once
V gene: TRBV7-6
D gene: TRBD2
CDR3 DNA: TGTGCCAGCAGCGCAAACCCGGGGGGGCGTGAGACCCAGTACTTC
CDR3 protein: CASSANPGGRETQYF

J gene: TRBJ1-4
clone size: .
V gene: TRBV14
D gene: .
CDR3 DNA: TGTGCCAGCAGCCAAGTGTCGGGGACCTCCGCAACTAATGAAAAACTGTTTTTT
CDR3 protein: CASSQVSGTSATNEKLFF

J gene: TRBJ2-5
clone size: .
V gene: TRBV12-3/TRBV12-4
D gene: .
CDR3 DNA: TGTGCCAGCAGCCCCACCCAAGAGACCCAGTACTTC
CDR3 protein: CASSPTQETQYF

J gene: TRBJ1-1
clone size: many
V gene: TRBV5-1
D gene: TRBD1
CDR3 DNA: TGCGCCAGCAGCCCCGCCGGGACAGGGCCCATGAACACTGAAGCTTTCTTT
CDR3 protein: CASSPAGTGPMNTEAFF

J gene: TRBJ2-3
clone size: many
V gene: TRBV2
D gene: .
CDR3 DNA: TGTGCCAGCAGCGACTGGAGCACAGATACGCAGTATTTT
CDR3 protein: CASSDWSTDTQYF

J gene: TRBJ2-5
clone size: many
V gene: TRBV20-1
D gene: .
CDR3 DNA: TGCAGTGCTTACCCTAGTAGGGGGACCCGAGAGACCCAGTACTTC
CDR3 protein: CSAYPSRGTRETQYF

J gene: TRBJ1-4
clone size: many
V gene: TRBV7-8
D gene: .
CDR3 DNA: TGTGCCAGCAGCTTAGCAGGGTCCCTTGGGGAAAAACTGTTTTTT
CDR3 protein: CASSLAGSLGEKLFF

J gene: TRBJ1-2
clone size: .
V gene: TRBV5-1
D gene: .
CDR3 DNA: TGCGCCAGCAGCCCAGGGAGGGACTATGGCTACACCTTC
CDR3 protein: CASSPGRDYGYTF

J gene: TRBJ2-1
clone size: many
V gene: TRBV6-2/TRBV6-3
D gene: TRBD2
CDR3 DNA: TGTGCCAGCAGTTACTCGAGGTTAAAGACGGGAGGGAGCAATGAGCAGTTCTTC
CDR3 protein: CASSYSRLKTGGSNEQFF

J gene: TRBJ2-1
clone size: many
V gene: TRBV7-2
D gene: .
CDR3 DNA: TGTGCCAGCAGCTTAGAGTCTCCCTACAATGAGCAGTTCTTC
CDR3 protein: CASSLESPYNEQFF

J gene: TRBJ2-3
clone size: many
V gene: TRBV24-1
D gene: TRBD1
CDR3 DNA: TGTGCCACCAGTGATTACCGGACAGGGGGGGCCACAGATACGCAGTATTTT
CDR3 protein: CATSDYRTGGATDTQYF

J gene: TRBJ2-4
clone size: many
V gene: TRBV7-2
D gene: TRBD2
CDR3 DNA: TGTGCCAGCAGCTTAGTTCAGACTAGCGGGAGAAAGGAGAACATTCAGTACTTC
CDR3 protein: CASSLVQTSGRKENIQYF

J gene: TRBJ2-6
clone size: .
V gene: TRBV9
D gene: .
CDR3 DNA: TGTGTCAGCAGTGGACACTCTGGGGCCAACGTCCTGACTTTC
CDR3 protein: CVSSGHSGANVLTF

J gene: TRBJ2-3
clone size: .
V gene: TRBV7-8
D gene: .
CDR3 DNA: TGTGCCAGCAGCTCCCACCGGCTGGGGATCGCAGATACGCAGTATTTT
CDR3 protein: CASSSHRLGIADTQYF

J gene: TRBJ1-5
clone size: many
V gene: TRBV20-1
D gene: .
CDR3 DNA: TGCAGTGCCCCGGCGGGGCAGGGGAATCAGCCCCAGCATTTT
CDR3 protein: CSAPAGQGNQPQHF

J gene: TRBJ1-2
clone size: many
V gene: TRBV7-6
D gene: .
CDR3 DNA: TGTGCCAGCAGCTTAGGGGGAGGGGGTTTTGGCTACACCTTC
CDR3 protein: CASSLGGGGFGYTF

J gene: TRBJ2-2
clone size: .
V gene: TRBV5-1
D gene: TRBD2
CDR3 DNA: TGCGCCAGCAGCTGGGGGGGAGCTATGAACACCGGGGAGCTGTTTTTT
CDR3 protein: CASSWGGAMNTGELFF

J gene: TRBJ2-1
clone size: .
V gene: TRBV5-6
D gene: .
CDR3 DNA: TGTGCCAGCAGCTTGGCCTTAAGCAGGGGCGACTACAATGAGCAGTTCTTC
CDR3 protein: CASSLALSRGDYNEQFF

J gene: TRBJ2-7
clone size: medium-sized
V gene: TRBV7-2
D gene: TRBD2
CDR3 DNA: TGTGCCAGCAGCTTAGCGGGACTAGTGGCCTACGAGCAGTACTTC
CDR3 protein: CASSLAGLVAYEQYF

J gene: TRBJ2-1
clone size: .
V gene: TRBV6-2/TRBV6-3
D gene: .
CDR3 DNA: TGTGCCAGTGGAGGGACTTCCCACACGGGTGAGCAGTTCTTC
CDR3 protein: CASGGTSHTGEQFF

J gene: TRBJ2-7
clone size: .
V gene: TRBV24-1
D gene: .
CDR3 DNA: TGTGCCACCAGTGATCTCCCCGTGGGGGAGCAGTACTTC
CDR3 protein: CATSDLPVGEQYF

J gene: TRBJ2-3
clone size: many
V gene: TRBV20-1
D gene: .
CDR3 DNA: TGCAGTGCTAGTTACGGGGCCAGCACAGATACGCAGTATTTT
CDR3 protein: CSASYGASTDTQYF

J gene: TRBJ2-1
clone size: few
V gene: TRBV5-3
D gene: TRBD2
CDR3 DNA: TGTGCCAGAAGCTTGGAGAGCAGCGGGAGGGCGTACAATGAGCAGTTCTTC
CDR3 protein: CARSLESSGRAYNEQFF

J gene: TRBJ2-2
clone size: .
V gene: TRBV5-1
D gene: .
CDR3 DNA: TGCGCCAGCAGCCACCCGGGCCTGACTCTCACCGGGGAGCTGTTTTTT
CDR3 protein: CASSHPGLTLTGELFF

J gene: TRBJ2-7
clone size: large
V gene: TRBV20-1
D gene: TRBD2
CDR3 DNA: TGCAGTGCCACCGGGACTAGCGGGAGGGCCGGTGGCGAGCAGTACTTC
CDR3 protein: CSATGTSGRAGGEQYF

J gene: TRBJ2-1
clone size: many
V gene: TRBV29-1
D gene: .
CDR3 DNA: TGCAGCGGGGGACACATTTCAGGGGGGAGTGGTGTTGAGCAGTTCTTC
CDR3 protein: CSGGHISGGSGVEQFF

J gene: TRBJ2-7
clone size: many
V gene: TRBV7-8
D gene: TRBD2
CDR3 DNA: TGTGTGGCGGGGTCCCTAGCGGGGGGGGGCTCCTACGAGCAGTACTTC
CDR3 protein: CVAGSLAGGGSYEQYF

J gene: TRBJ2-2
clone size: few
V gene: TRBV28
D gene: TRBD1
CDR3 DNA: TGTGCCAGCAGTTTAAGGAGGTTCGGACAGGGGAGCGACACCGGGGAGCTGTTTTTT
CDR3 protein: CASSLRRFGQGSDTGELFF

J gene: TRBJ1-2
clone size: many
V gene: TRBV20-1
D gene: TRBD1
CDR3 DNA: TGCAGTGCCCTACAGGGGGACTATGGCTACACCTTC
CDR3 protein: CSALQGDYGYTF

J gene: TRBJ2-2
clone size: .
V gene: TRBV12-3/TRBV12-4
D gene: .
CDR3 DNA: TGTGCCAGCAGTTTACGTCCCCAGGGGACCGGGGAGCTGTTTTTT
CDR3 protein: CASSLRPQGTGELFF

J gene: TRBJ1-1
clone size: .
V gene: TRBV28
D gene: TRBD1
CDR3 DNA: TGTGCCAGTCCCGGGACAGGGGAAAGAATTGCGAACACTGAAGCTTTCTTT
CDR3 protein: CASPGTGERIANTEAFF

J gene: TRBJ2-2
clone size: .
V gene: TRBV2
D gene: TRBD2
CDR3 DNA: TGTGCCAGCAGTGACGTTAGCGGGAGGGCCGGGAACACCGGGGAGCTGTTTTTT
CDR3 protein: CASSDVSGRAGNTGELFF

J gene: TRBJ1-1
clone size: few
V gene: TRBV7-9
D gene: .
CDR3 DNA: TGTGCCAGCAGCTCTCAGTGGCACGAAGCTTTCTTT
CDR3 protein: CASSSQWHEAFF

J gene: TRBJ2-7
clone size: few
V gene: TRBV20-1
D gene: TRBD2
CDR3 DNA: TGCAGTGGTAGGACTAGACCCTACGAGCAGTACTTC
CDR3 protein: CSGRTRPYEQYF

J gene: TRBJ2-3
clone size: many
V gene: TRBV5-6
D gene: .
CDR3 DNA: TGTGCCAGCAGCTTGAGTGGACCAGATACGCAGTATTTT
CDR3 protein: CASSLSGPDTQYF

J gene: TRBJ2-7
clone size: .
V gene: TRBV7-6
D gene: .
CDR3 DNA: TGTGCCAGCAGCTCCAATCAGGGCGCCGAGCAGTACTTC
CDR3 protein: CASSSNQGAEQYF

J gene: TRBJ2-1
clone size: medium-sized
V gene: TRBV5-1
D gene: TRBD1
CDR3 DNA: TGCGCCAGCAGCACGGACAGGGAAACACAATTCTTC
CDR3 protein: CASSTDRETQFF

J gene: TRBJ2-7
clone size: many
V gene: TRBV15
D gene: .
CDR3 DNA: TGTGCCACCAGCAGAGTGGGGGCTAGAGCAGACGAGCAGTACTTC
CDR3 protein: CATSRVGARADEQYF

J gene: TRBJ2-6
clone size: many
V gene: TRBV2
D gene: .
CDR3 DNA: TGTGCCAGCAGTGTAGACCGCTCTGGGGCCAACGTCCTGACTTTC
CDR3 protein: CASSVDRSGANVLTF